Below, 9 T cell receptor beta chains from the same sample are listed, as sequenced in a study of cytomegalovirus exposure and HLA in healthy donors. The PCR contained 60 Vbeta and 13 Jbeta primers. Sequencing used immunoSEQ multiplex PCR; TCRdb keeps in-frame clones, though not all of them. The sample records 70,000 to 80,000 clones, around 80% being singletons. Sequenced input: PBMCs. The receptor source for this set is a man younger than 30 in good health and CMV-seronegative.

The CDR3 protein is CASSRGGRGTDTQYF. The CDR3 DNA follows: TGCGCCAGCAGCCGGGGAGGCCGCGGCACAGATACGCAGTATTTT. The V and J genes are TRBV5-1 and TRBJ2-3; possibly TRBD2 for D (6 bases). V lost 4 bases and J lost 1, with 13 bases in between. CDR1 and CDR2 from the germline V gene are SGHRS and YFSETQ. The CDR3 runs to 15 residues. The full variable domain, rest sourced from reference TRBV5-1 and TRBJ2-3, is KAGVTQTPRYLIKTRGQQVTLSCSPISGHRSVSWYQQTPGQGLQFLFEYFSETQRNKGNFPGRFSGRQFSNSRSEMNVSTLELGDSALYLCASSRGGRGTDTQYFGPGTRLTVL.

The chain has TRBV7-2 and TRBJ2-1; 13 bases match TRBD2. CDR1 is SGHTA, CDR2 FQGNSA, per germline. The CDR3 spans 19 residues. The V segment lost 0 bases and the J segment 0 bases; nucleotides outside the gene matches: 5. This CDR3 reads CASSLAITSGRVSYNEQFF. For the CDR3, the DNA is TGTGCCAGCAGCTTAGCGATAACTAGCGGGAGGGTCTCCTACAATGAGCAGTTCTTC. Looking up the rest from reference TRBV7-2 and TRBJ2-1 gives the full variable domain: GAGVSQSPSNKVTEKGKDVELRCDPISGHTALYWYRQSLGQGLEFLIYFQGNSAPDKSGLPSDRFSAERTGGSVSTLTIQRTQQEDSAVYLCASSLAITSGRVSYNEQFFGPGTRLTVL.

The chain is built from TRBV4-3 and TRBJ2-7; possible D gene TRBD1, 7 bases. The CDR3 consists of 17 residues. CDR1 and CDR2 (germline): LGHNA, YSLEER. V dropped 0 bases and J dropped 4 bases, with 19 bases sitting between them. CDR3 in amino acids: CASSQDSTGGGRYEQYF. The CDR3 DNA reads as TGCGCCAGCAGCCAAGACTCCACAGGAGGGGGCAGGTACGAGCAGTACTTC.

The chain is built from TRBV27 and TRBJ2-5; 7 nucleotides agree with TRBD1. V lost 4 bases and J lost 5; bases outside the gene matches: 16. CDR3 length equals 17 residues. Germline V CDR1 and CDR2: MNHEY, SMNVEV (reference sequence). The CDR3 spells CASSSIGQAIQFETQYF. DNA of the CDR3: TGTGCCAGCAGTTCGATCGGACAGGCAATACAATTTGAGACCCAGTACTTC.

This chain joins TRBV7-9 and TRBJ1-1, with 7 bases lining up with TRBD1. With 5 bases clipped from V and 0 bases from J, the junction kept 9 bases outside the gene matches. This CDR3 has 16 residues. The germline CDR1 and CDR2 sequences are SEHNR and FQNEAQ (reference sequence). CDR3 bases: TGTGCCAGCAGCCCCCAGGGGGTGGCCATGAACACTGAAGCTTTCTTT. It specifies CASSPQGVAMNTEAFF.

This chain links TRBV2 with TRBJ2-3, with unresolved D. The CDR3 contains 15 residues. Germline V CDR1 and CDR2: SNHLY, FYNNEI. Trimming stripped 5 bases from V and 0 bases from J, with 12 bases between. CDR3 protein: CASSLLLVSTDTQYF. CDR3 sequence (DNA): TGTGCCAGCAGTCTTCTTTTAGTCAGCACAGATACGCAGTATTTT. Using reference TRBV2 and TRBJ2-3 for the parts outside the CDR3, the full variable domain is EPEVTQTPSHQVTQMGQEVILRCVPISNHLYFYWYRQILGQKVEFLVSFYNNEISEKSEIFDDQFSVERPDGSNFTLKIRSTKLEDSAMYFCASSLLLVSTDTQYFGPGTRLTVL.

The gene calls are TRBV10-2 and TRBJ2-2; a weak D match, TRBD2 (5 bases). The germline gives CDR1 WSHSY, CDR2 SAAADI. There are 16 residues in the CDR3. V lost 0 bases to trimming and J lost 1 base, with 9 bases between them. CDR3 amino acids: CASSESRALNTGELFF. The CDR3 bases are TGCGCCAGCAGTGAGTCGAGGGCGTTGAACACCGGGGAGCTGTTTTTT.

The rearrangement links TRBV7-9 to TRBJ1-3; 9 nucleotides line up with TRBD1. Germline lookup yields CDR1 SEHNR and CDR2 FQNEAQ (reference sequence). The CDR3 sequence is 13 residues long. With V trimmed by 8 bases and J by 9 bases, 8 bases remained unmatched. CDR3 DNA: TGTGCCAGCGAGGACAGGGGTAGAAGCACCATATATTTT. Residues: CASEDRGRSTIYF.

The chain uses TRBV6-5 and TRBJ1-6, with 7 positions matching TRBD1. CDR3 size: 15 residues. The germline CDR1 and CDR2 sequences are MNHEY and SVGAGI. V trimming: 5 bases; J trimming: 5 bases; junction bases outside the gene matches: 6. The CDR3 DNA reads TGTGCCAGCAGTACCGAGACAGGGAATAATTCACCCCTCCACTTT. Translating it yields CASSTETGNNSPLHF.